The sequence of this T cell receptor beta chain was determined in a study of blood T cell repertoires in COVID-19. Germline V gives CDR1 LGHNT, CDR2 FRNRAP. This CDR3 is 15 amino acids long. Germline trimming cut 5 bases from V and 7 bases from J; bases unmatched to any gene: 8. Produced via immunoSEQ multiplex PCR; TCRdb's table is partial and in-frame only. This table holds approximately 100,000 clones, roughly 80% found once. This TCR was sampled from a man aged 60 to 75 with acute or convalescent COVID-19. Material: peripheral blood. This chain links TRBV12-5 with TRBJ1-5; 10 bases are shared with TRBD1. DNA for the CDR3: TGTGCTAGTGGTCCCCGGGACAGGGGAGTACAGCCCCAGCATTTT. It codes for CASGPRDRGVQPQHF.